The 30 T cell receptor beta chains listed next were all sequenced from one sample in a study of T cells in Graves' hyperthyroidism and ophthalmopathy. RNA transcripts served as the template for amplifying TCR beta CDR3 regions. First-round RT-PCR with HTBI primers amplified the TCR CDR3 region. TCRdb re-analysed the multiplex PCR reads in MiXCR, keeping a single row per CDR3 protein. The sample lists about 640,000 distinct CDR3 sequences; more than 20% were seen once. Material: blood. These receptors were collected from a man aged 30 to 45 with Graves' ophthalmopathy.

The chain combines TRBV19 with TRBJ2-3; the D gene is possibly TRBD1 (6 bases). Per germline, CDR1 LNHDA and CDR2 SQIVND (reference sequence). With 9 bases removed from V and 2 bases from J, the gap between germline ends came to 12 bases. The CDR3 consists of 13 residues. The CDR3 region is CASRGEDTDTQYF. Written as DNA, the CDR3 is TGTGCCAGCAGGGGCGAGGACACAGATACGCAGTATTTT.

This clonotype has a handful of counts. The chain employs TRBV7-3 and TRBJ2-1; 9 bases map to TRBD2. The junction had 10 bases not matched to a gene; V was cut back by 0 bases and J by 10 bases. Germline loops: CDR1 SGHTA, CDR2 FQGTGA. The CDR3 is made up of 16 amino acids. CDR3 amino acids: CASSLTGRGGLEEQFF. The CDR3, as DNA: TGTGCCAGCAGCTTAACGGGGCGGGGGGGCCTGGAGGAGCAGTTCTTC. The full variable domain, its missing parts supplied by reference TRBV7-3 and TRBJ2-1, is GAGVSQTPSNKVTEKGKYVELRCDPISGHTALYWYRQSLGQGPEFLIYFQGTGAADDSGLPNDRFFAVRPEGSVSTLKIQRTERGDSAVYLCASSLTGRGGLEEQFFGPGTRLTVL.

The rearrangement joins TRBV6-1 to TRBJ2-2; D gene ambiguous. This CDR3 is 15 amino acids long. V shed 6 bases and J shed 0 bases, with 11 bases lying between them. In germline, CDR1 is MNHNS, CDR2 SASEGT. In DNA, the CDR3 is TGTGCCAGCAGCTCACTTAATACGAACACCGGGGAGCTGTTTTTT. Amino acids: CASSSLNTNTGELFF.

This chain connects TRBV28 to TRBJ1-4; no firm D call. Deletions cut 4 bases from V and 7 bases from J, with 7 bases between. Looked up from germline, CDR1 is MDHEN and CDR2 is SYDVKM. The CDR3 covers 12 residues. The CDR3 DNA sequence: TGTGCCAGCAGTTCCCAACCTGAAAAACTGTTTTTT. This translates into CASSSQPEKLFF.

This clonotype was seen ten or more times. CDR3 residues: CASSLDREETQYF. CDR3 sequence (DNA): TGTGCCAGCAGCTTGGACAGGGAAGAGACCCAGTACTTC. This chain links TRBV7-3 with TRBJ2-5; the match to TRBD1 covers 8 bases. The V and J ends lost 3 bases and 3 bases, in that order; junction bases with no gene match: 0. The germline V gene encodes CDR1 SGHTA and CDR2 FQGTGA. The CDR3 contains 13 residues.

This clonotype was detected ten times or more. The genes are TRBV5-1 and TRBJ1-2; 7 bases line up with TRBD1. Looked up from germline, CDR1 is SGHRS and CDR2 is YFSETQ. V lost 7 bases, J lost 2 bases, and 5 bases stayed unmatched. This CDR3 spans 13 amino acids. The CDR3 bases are TGCGCCAGCCGGCGGACAGGAAACTATGGCTACACCTTC. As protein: CASRRTGNYGYTF.

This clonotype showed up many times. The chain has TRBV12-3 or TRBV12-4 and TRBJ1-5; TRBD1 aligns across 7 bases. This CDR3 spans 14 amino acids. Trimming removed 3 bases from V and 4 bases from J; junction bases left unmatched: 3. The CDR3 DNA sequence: TGTGCCAGCAGTTTCTCAGGGGGTAATCAGCCCCAGCATTTT. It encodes CASSFSGGNQPQHF.

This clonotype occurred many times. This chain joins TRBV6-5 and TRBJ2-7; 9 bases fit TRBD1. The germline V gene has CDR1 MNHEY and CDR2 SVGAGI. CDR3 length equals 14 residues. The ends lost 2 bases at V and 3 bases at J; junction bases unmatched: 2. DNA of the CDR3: TGTGCCAGCAGTTACCCGGGACAGGGCTACGAGCAGTACTTC. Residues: CASSYPGQGYEQYF.

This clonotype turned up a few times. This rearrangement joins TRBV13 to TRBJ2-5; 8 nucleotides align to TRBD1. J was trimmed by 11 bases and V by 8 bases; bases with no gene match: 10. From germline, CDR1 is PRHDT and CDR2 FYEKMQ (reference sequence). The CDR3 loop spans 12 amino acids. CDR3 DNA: TGTGCCAGCCTAGTTACAGGGGGTCCTCAGTACTTC. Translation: CASLVTGGPQYF.

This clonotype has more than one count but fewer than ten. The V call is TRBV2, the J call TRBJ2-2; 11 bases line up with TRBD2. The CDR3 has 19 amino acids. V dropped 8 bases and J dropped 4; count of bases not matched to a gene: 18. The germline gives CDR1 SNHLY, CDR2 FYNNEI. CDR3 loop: CASFTGTSGTRDLTGELFF. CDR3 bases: TGTGCCAGCTTCACCGGGACTAGCGGTACTCGAGATCTCACCGGGGAGCTGTTTTTT.

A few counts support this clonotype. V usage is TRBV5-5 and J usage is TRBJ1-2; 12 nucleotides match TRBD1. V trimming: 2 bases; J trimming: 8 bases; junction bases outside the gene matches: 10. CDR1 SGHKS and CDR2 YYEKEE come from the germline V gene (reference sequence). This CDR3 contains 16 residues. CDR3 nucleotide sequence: TGTGCCAGCAGCTTCAGAGTGGGACAGGGGGCATTAGGCTACACCTTC. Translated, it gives CASSFRVGQGALGYTF.

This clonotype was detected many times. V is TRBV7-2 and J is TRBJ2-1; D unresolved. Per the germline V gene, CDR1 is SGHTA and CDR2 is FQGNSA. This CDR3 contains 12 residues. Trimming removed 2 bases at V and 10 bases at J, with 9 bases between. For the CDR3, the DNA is TGTGCCAGCAGCTTACGGTTGTTCGAGCAGTTCTTC. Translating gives CASSLRLFEQFF.

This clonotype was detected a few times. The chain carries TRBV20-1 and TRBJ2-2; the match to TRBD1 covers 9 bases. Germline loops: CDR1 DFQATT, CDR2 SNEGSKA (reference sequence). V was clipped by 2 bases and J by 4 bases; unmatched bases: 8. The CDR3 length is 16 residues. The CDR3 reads CSARKDRGTITGELFF. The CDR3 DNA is TGCAGTGCTAGAAAAGACAGGGGGACCATCACCGGGGAGCTGTTTTTT.

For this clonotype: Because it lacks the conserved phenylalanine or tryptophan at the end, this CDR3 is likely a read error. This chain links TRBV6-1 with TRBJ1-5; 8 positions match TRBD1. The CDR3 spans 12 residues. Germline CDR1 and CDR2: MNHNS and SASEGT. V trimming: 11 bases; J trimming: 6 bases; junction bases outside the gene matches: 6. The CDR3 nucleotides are TGTGCCGGCAACAGGGGGAGTCAGCCCCAGCATCTT. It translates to CAGNRGSQPQHL.

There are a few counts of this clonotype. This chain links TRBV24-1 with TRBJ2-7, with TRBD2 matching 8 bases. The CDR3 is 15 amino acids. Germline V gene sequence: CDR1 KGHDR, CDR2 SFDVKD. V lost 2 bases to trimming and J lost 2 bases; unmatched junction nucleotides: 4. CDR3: CATSDSAGEPYEQYF. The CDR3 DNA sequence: TGTGCCACCAGTGATTCAGCGGGAGAGCCCTACGAGCAGTACTTC.

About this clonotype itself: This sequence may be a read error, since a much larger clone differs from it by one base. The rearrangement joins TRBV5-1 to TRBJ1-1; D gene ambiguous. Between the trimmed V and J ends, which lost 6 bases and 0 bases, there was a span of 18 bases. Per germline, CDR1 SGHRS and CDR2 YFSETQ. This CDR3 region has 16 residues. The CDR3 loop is CASTSREGIMNTEAFF. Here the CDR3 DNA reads TGCGCCAGCACTTCTAGGGAGGGCATCATGAACACTGAAGCTTTCTTT.

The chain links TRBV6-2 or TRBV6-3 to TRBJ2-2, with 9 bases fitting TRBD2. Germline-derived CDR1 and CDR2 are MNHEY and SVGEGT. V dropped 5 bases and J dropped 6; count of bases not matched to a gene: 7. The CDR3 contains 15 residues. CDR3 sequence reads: CASSPGLAGPGELFF. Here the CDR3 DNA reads TGTGCCAGCAGTCCGGGACTAGCTGGCCCCGGGGAGCTGTTTTTT.

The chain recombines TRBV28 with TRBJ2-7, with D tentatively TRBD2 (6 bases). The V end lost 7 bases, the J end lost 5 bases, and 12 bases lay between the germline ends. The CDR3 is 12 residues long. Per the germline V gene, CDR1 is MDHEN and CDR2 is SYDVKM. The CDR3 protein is CASTGSIHEQYF. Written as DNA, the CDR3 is TGTGCCAGCACCGGGAGTATCCACGAGCAGTACTTC.

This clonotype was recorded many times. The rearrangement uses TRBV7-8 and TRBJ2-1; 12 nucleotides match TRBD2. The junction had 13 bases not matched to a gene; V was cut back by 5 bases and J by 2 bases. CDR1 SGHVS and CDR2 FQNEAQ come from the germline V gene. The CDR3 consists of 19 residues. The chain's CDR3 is CASSPDRGWTSGTYNEQFF. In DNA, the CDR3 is TGTGCCAGCAGCCCGGACAGGGGATGGACTAGCGGGACCTACAATGAGCAGTTCTTC.

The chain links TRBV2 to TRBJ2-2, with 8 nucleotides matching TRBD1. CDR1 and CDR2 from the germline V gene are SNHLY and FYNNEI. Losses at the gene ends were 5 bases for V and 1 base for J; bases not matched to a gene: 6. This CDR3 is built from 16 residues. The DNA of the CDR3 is TGTGCCAGCAGTTGGGGACAGGCTCTGAACACCGGGGAGCTGTTTTTT. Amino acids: CASSWGQALNTGELFF.

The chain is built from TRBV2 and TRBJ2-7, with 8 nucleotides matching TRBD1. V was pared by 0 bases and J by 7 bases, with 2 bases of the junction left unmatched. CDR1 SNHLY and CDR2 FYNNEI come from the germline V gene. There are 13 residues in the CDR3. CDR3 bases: TGTGCCAGCAGTGAAGCGCGGACAGGGGAGCAGTACTTC. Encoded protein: CASSEARTGEQYF.

As DNA, the CDR3 is TGTGCCAGCACCCTACAAGGCCACGAGCAGTACTTC. This gives the protein CASTLQGHEQYF. This chain links TRBV28 with TRBJ2-7; D is uncertain. The CDR3 length is 12 residues. Trimming shortened V by 7 bases and J by 5 bases, and 12 bases separated the two germline ends. Per germline, CDR1 MDHEN and CDR2 SYDVKM.

The CDR3 loop is CASSLGGYSTNEKLFF. The DNA of the CDR3 is TGTGCCAGCTCACTCGGCGGCTATTCAACTAATGAAAAACTGTTTTTT. This chain connects TRBV18 to TRBJ1-4; D not resolved. The CDR3 sequence is 16 residues long. Between the trimmed V and J ends, which lost 4 bases and 0 bases, there was a span of 12 bases. The V gene's germline CDR1 is KGHSH and CDR2 LQKENI. The full variable domain, completed using reference TRBV18 and TRBJ1-4, is NAGVMQNPRHLVRRRGQEARLRCSPMKGHSHVYWYRQLPEEGLKFMVYLQKENIIDESGMPKERFSAEFPKEGPSILRIQQVVRGDSAAYFCASSLGGYSTNEKLFFGSGTQLSVL.

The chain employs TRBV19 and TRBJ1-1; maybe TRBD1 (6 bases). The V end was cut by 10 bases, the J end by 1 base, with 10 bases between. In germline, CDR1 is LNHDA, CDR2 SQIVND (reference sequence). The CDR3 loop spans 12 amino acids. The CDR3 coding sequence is TGTGCCACGGACAGACCGAACACTGAAGCTTTCTTT. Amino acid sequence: CATDRPNTEAFF.

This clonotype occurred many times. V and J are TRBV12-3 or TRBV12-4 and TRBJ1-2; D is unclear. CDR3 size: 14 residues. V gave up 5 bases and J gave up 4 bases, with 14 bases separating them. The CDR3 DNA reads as TGTGCCAGCAGTACTAGACGAGACCTCTATGGCTACACCTTC. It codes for CASSTRRDLYGYTF.

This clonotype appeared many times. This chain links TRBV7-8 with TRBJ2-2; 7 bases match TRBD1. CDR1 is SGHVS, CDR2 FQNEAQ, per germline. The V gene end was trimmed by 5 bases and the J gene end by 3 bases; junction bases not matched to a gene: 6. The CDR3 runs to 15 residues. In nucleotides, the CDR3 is TGTGCCAGCAGCATGGACAGGCCGTACACCGGGGAGCTGTTTTTT. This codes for CASSMDRPYTGELFF.

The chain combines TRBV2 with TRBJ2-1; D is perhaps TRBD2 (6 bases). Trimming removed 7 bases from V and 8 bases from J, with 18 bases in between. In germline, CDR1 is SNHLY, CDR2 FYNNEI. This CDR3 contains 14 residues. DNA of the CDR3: TGTGCCAGCATCGGAGGGGCGGTGGGGGATGAGCAGTTCTTC. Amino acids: CASIGGAVGDEQFF.

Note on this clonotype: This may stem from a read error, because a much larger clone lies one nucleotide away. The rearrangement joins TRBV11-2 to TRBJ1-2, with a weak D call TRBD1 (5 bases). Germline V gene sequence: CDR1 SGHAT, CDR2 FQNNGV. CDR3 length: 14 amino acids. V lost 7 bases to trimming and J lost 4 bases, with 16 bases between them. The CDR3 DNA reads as TGTGCCAGCACCAACCCCGGGGGAGTCTATGGCTACACCTTC. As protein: CASTNPGGVYGYTF.

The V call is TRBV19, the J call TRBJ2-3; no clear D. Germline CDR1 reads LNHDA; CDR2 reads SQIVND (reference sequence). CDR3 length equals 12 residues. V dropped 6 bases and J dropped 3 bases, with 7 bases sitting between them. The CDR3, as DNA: TGTGCCAGTAGCGTAAATACAGATACGCAGTATTTT. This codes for CASSVNTDTQYF.

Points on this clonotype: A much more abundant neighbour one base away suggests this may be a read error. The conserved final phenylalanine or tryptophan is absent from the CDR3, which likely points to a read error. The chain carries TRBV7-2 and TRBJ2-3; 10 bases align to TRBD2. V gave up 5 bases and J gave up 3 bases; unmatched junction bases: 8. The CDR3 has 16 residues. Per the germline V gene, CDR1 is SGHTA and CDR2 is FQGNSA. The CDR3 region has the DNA TGTGCCAGCAGCCCGCTAGCGGGAGAGAAGACAGATACGCAGTATCTT. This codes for CASSPLAGEKTDTQYL.